The rows below give T cell receptor beta chains drawn from one sample of a study of Graves' ophthalmopathy and Graves' hyperthyroidism. TCRdb called the multiplex PCR reads again in MiXCR, with one record for every CDR3 protein. The sample has approximately 700,000 distinct CDR3 sequences; about 40% are singletons. The sequenced sample was peripheral blood. The receptors here all came from an adult man with Graves' ophthalmopathy. Each CDR3 is given with its conserved first and last residue. The D gene is left open where the match is weak. A clone size is listed for some rows: how often the clone was seen (once, few, many), or a class if it is expanded.

D: NA; J: TRBJ2-7; V: TRBV10-2; size: many; CDR3: CASRLLAGTYEQYF; DNA: TGCGCCAGCAGGCTACTGGCGGGGACCTACGAGCAGTACTTC
D: NA; J: TRBJ2-7; V: TRBV5-1; size: NA; CDR3: CASSFCGSSEQYF; DNA: TGCGCCAGCAGCTTCTGCGGGTCGTCCGAGCAGTACTTC
D: NA; J: TRBJ1-1; V: TRBV7-9; size: NA; CDR3: CASSPWQGTMNTEAFF; DNA: TGTGCCAGCAGCCCCTGGCAGGGGACTATGAACACTGAAGCTTTCTTT
D: TRBD1; J: TRBJ2-7; V: TRBV12-3/TRBV12-4; size: many; CDR3: CASSPDRVHYEQYF; DNA: TGTGCCAGCAGTCCGGACAGGGTGCACTACGAGCAGTACTTC
D: NA; J: TRBJ1-5; V: TRBV30; size: few; CDR3: CAWSDGQTQGQPQHF; DNA: TGTGCCTGGAGTGACGGACAGACCCAAGGGCAGCCCCAGCATTTT
D: NA; J: TRBJ2-2; V: TRBV10-3; size: NA; CDR3: CASSPGARRAGELFF; DNA: TGTGCCAGCAGTCCGGGAGCCAGGAGGGCCGGGGAGCTGTTTTTT
D: NA; J: TRBJ2-5; V: TRBV5-1; size: NA; CDR3: CASSQDPARGTGETQYF; DNA: TGCGCCAGCAGCCAAGACCCGGCGAGGGGTACGGGGGAGACCCAGTACTTC
D: NA; J: TRBJ1-5; V: TRBV19; size: many; CDR3: CAGPRTDFNQPQHF; DNA: TGTGCCGGACCACGGACAGACTTCAATCAGCCCCAGCATTTT
D: TRBD2; J: TRBJ2-1; V: TRBV2; size: NA; CDR3: CASSSGTSPDNEQFF; DNA: TGCGCCAGCAGCTCAGGGACTAGCCCAGACAATGAGCAGTTCTTC
D: NA; J: TRBJ1-1; V: TRBV9; size: few; CDR3: CASSQRQANTEAFF; DNA: TGTGCCAGCAGCCAGAGACAGGCCAACACTGAAGCTTTCTTT
D: NA; J: TRBJ2-5; V: TRBV5-1; size: NA; CDR3: CASSIRRQAGQETQYF; DNA: TGCGCCAGCAGCATACGAAGACAGGCGGGACAAGAGACCCAGTACTTC
D: TRBD1; J: TRBJ1-5; V: TRBV20-1; size: many; CDR3: CSAGLGQGRNQPQHF; DNA: TGCAGTGCTGGCCTCGGACAGGGTAGAAATCAGCCCCAGCATTTT
D: NA; J: TRBJ1-1; V: TRBV29-1; size: NA; CDR3: CSLTASMNTEAFF; DNA: TGCAGCTTGACGGCCAGTATGAACACTGAAGCTTTCTTT
D: NA; J: TRBJ2-2; V: TRBV9; size: NA; CDR3: CASSEDSPLRAGELFF; DNA: TGTGCCAGCAGCGAGGACAGCCCTCTTAGGGCAGGGGAGCTGTTTTTT
D: TRBD2; J: TRBJ2-2; V: TRBV12-3/TRBV12-4; size: NA; CDR3: CTSSLGGLAGATGELFF; DNA: TGTACCAGCAGTCTCGGGGGCCTAGCGGGAGCAACCGGGGAGCTGTTTTTT
D: NA; J: TRBJ1-2; V: TRBV7-3; size: few; CDR3: CASSLSRGPYGYTF; DNA: TGTGCCAGCAGCTTAAGCAGGGGTCCCTATGGCTACACCTTC
D: NA; J: TRBJ2-5; V: TRBV12-3/TRBV12-4; size: many; CDR3: CASSLSSHNRETQYF; DNA: TGTGCCAGCAGTTTATCGAGTCACAACCGAGAGACCCAGTACTTC
D: NA; J: TRBJ2-7; V: TRBV20-1; size: NA; CDR3: CSARDGSAGREQYF; DNA: TGCAGTGCTAGGGATGGGAGTGCGGGGCGCGAGCAGTACTTC
D: TRBD1; J: TRBJ1-6; V: TRBV5-1; size: many; CDR3: CASSTGQGLSPLHF; DNA: TGCGCCAGCAGCACCGGACAGGGGCTCTCACCCCTCCACTTT
D: NA; J: TRBJ2-7; V: TRBV12-3/TRBV12-4; size: NA; CDR3: CAGSLAGSYEQYF; DNA: TGTGCCGGCAGTTTAGCAGGGTCCTACGAGCAGTACTTC
D: NA; J: TRBJ1-1; V: TRBV6-5; size: many; CDR3: CASSPQGWEGDTEAFF; DNA: TGTGCCAGCAGCCCCCAGGGGTGGGAGGGGGACACTGAAGCTTTCTTT
D: TRBD1; J: TRBJ1-4; V: TRBV7-9; size: once; CDR3: CASSLGQGIQNEKLFF; DNA: TGTGCCAGCAGCTTGGGACAGGGAATACAGAATGAAAAACTGTTTTTT
D: NA; J: TRBJ1-2; V: TRBV6-1; size: NA; CDR3: CASSYARRYYGYTF; DNA: TGTGCCAGCAGTTACGCCCGACGGTACTATGGCTACACCTTC
D: NA; J: TRBJ1-2; V: TRBV6-1; size: few; CDR3: CASSPGKAYGYTF; DNA: TGTGCCAGCAGTCCAGGCAAAGCCTATGGCTACACCTTC
D: NA; J: TRBJ1-5; V: TRBV20-1; size: NA; CDR3: CSARKGAGTRNQPQHF; DNA: TGCAGTGCTAGAAAAGGGGCAGGGACTCGCAATCAGCCCCAGCATTTT
D: NA; J: TRBJ1-2; V: TRBV11-1; size: many; CDR3: CASSPDSDSNYGYTF; DNA: TGTGCCAGCAGCCCCGACAGCGATTCAAACTATGGCTACACCTTC
D: TRBD1; J: TRBJ1-2; V: TRBV11-1; size: NA; CDR3: CASRSDRDSYGYTF; DNA: TGTGCCAGCAGGTCGGACAGGGACAGTTATGGCTACACCTTC
D: TRBD1; J: TRBJ1-1; V: TRBV6-2/TRBV6-3; size: NA; CDR3: CATLRGQAFPNTEAFF; DNA: TGTGCCACCTTAAGGGGACAGGCGTTCCCAAACACTGAAGCTTTCTTT
D: TRBD1; J: TRBJ2-7; V: TRBV25-1; size: many; CDR3: CASSGKADRDYEQYF; DNA: TGTGCCAGCAGTGGCAAGGCTGACAGGGACTACGAGCAGTACTTC
D: TRBD1; J: TRBJ1-4; V: TRBV7-9; size: NA; CDR3: CASSPQDRTSGKLFF; DNA: TGTGCCAGCAGCCCCCAGGACAGGACCTCTGGAAAACTGTTTTTT
D: TRBD1; J: TRBJ2-6; V: TRBV12-3/TRBV12-4; size: few; CDR3: CASRDRTGGHSGANVLTF; DNA: TGTGCCAGCAGAGATAGGACAGGGGGGCACTCTGGGGCCAACGTCCTGACTTTC
D: NA; J: TRBJ2-2; V: TRBV30; size: few; CDR3: CAWSVNTGELFF; DNA: TGTGCCTGGAGCGTCAACACCGGGGAGCTGTTTTTT
D: NA; J: TRBJ2-5; V: TRBV29-1; size: NA; CDR3: CSVAQVGTQYF; DNA: TGCAGCGTGGCTCAGGTGGGGACCCAGTACTTC
D: TRBD1; J: TRBJ1-1; V: TRBV29-1; size: NA; CDR3: CACLGQGITEAFF; DNA: TGTGCCTGCCTGGGACAGGGGATCACTGAAGCTTTCTTT
D: TRBD2; J: TRBJ2-7; V: TRBV2; size: many; CDR3: CASRAGLGSYEQYF; DNA: TGTGCCAGCAGGGCGGGACTAGGCTCCTACGAGCAGTACTTC
D: NA; J: TRBJ2-7; V: TRBV19; size: many; CDR3: CASSNGQSYEQYF; DNA: TGTGCCAGTAGTAATGGGCAGAGCTACGAGCAGTACTTC
D: TRBD1; J: TRBJ1-2; V: TRBV20-1; size: NA; CDR3: CSVPDRVSGGYTF; DNA: TGCAGTGTTCCCGACAGGGTATCAGGCGGCTACACCTTC
D: TRBD1; J: TRBJ1-6; V: TRBV10-3; size: NA; CDR3: CASSYSGQGALNSPLHF; DNA: TGTGCCAGCAGTTACTCTGGACAGGGGGCCCTAAATTCACCCCTCCACTTT
D: NA; J: TRBJ1-3; V: TRBV10-3; size: many; CDR3: CASSYVGDSGNTIYF; DNA: TGTGCCAGCAGTTACGTGGGGGATTCTGGAAACACCATATATTTT
D: NA; J: TRBJ2-7; V: TRBV12-3/TRBV12-4; size: NA; CDR3: CASTPGTYEQYF; DNA: TGTGCCAGCACCCCGGGGACCTACGAGCAGTACTTC
D: NA; J: TRBJ2-6; V: TRBV7-2; size: NA; CDR3: CASSLVTNTGANVLTF; DNA: TGTGCCAGCAGCTTAGTCACGAACACCGGGGCCAACGTCCTGACTTTC
D: NA; J: TRBJ2-5; V: TRBV11-2; size: many; CDR3: CASSLAGPVRETQYF; DNA: TGTGCCAGCAGCTTAGCAGGTCCCGTACGAGAGACCCAGTACTTC
D: NA; J: TRBJ1-5; V: TRBV2; size: many; CDR3: CASSGQGKDQPQHF; DNA: TGTGCCAGCAGTGGTCAGGGTAAAGATCAGCCCCAGCATTTT
D: TRBD1; J: TRBJ1-6; V: TRBV9; size: NA; CDR3: CASSRWDRVNSPLHF; DNA: TGTGCCAGCAGCCGTTGGGACAGGGTGAATTCACCCCTCCACTTT
D: NA; J: TRBJ1-4; V: TRBV2; size: many; CDR3: CASSQTDATNEKLFF; DNA: TGTGCCAGCAGCCAGACAGACGCAACTAATGAAAAACTGTTTTTT
D: TRBD2; J: TRBJ2-5; V: TRBV12-5; size: few; CDR3: CASGLISGGAETQYF; DNA: TGTGCTAGTGGTTTGATTAGCGGGGGGGCCGAGACCCAGTACTTC
D: TRBD1; J: TRBJ1-1; V: TRBV10-3; size: many; CDR3: CAISEVGTAKAFF; DNA: TGTGCCATCAGTGAAGTAGGGACAGCAAAAGCTTTCTTT
D: NA; J: TRBJ1-5; V: TRBV7-2; size: few; CDR3: CASSQEPAGYQPQHF; DNA: TGCGCCAGCAGCCAAGAGCCGGCAGGTTATCAGCCCCAGCATTTT
D: NA; J: TRBJ2-7; V: TRBV12-5; size: few; CDR3: CASGLRAMTDTTYEQYF; DNA: TGTGCTAGTGGTTTGAGGGCAATGACAGACACGACCTACGAGCAGTACTTC
D: TRBD1; J: TRBJ2-2; V: TRBV19; size: few; CDR3: CATNRGGGELFF; DNA: TGTGCCACAAACAGGGGCGGAGGGGAGCTGTTTTTT
D: NA; J: TRBJ1-1; V: TRBV6-1; size: NA; CDR3: CASSFHTPGSEAFF; DNA: TGTGCCAGCAGTTTTCATACCCCCGGGTCTGAAGCTTTCTTT
D: TRBD2; J: TRBJ2-7; V: TRBV9; size: many; CDR3: CASSLSGRAHEQYF; DNA: TGTGCCAGCAGCCTAAGCGGGAGGGCCCACGAGCAGTACTTC
D: TRBD1; J: TRBJ1-2; V: TRBV2; size: few; CDR3: CASSEAGTVNYGYTF; DNA: TGTGCCAGCAGCGAAGCCGGGACAGTTAACTATGGCTACACCTTC
D: TRBD1; J: TRBJ2-6; V: TRBV10-2; size: NA; CDR3: CASSEAKAGTGGAGANVLTF; DNA: TGTGCCAGCAGTGAAGCCAAAGCGGGGACAGGGGGCGCCGGGGCCAACGTCCTGACTTTC